This T cell receptor (beta chain) appears in the sequencing data of a study of T-cell reconstitution after alpha-beta-depleted transplantation in children. Molecular barcoding with unique molecular identifiers was used for the TCRbeta library. From the PCR reads, TCRdb called clonotypes with MiXCR, one entry per CDR3 protein. The sample lists some 490,000 distinct CDR3 sequences, around 13% occurring once. Germline V gene lookup returns CDR1 GTSNPN and CDR2 SVGIG (reference sequence). The CDR3 length is 10 residues. Trimming removed 3 bases from V and 4 bases from J, with 4 bases in between. V usage is TRBV30 and J usage is TRBJ2-7, with D unresolved. The source is a human donor who donated a stem cell graft to a child with combined immunodeficiency. Here the sequenced sample was PBMCs from the stem cell graft donor, taken from the stem cell graft. The DNA for the CDR3 is TGTGCCTGGAGCGGATACGAGCAGTACTTC. Its protein is CAWSGYEQYF.